The sequence of this TCR beta chain was determined in a study of human T cells and chemical hapten exposure. As for the study in general: Small pooled library volume differences chiefly drove per-sample TCR yield variation. Study-wide points: Counts of TCRs above 1 in 1000 frequency stayed unchanged with DPC sensitization.

The CDR3 covers 14 residues. Germline V gene data show CDR1 as SQVTM and CDR2 as ANQGSEA. Deletions cut 4 bases from V and 4 bases from J, with 15 bases between. TCRdb re-analysed the 5' RACE reads in MiXCR, keeping a single row per CDR3 protein. The profile shows about 81,000 distinct CDR3 sequences, around 15% of them singletons. Unfractionated whole blood served as the source for total RNA extraction. The sample holds many counts of this clonotype. Its antigen remains unidentified. The chain employs TRBV29-1 and TRBJ2-3; D is perhaps TRBD2 (5 bases). This TCR derives from a female donor in good health. CDR3 protein: CSVVEPGRSDTQYF. Here the CDR3 DNA reads TGCAGCGTTGTCGAACCGGGAAGGTCAGATACGCAGTATTTT.